The clone carrying this TCR beta chain showed up just a few times. V lost 5 bases and J lost 0; bases outside the gene matches: 4. Germline loops: CDR1 MNHEY, CDR2 SVGEGT. The CDR3 contains 15 residues. In the authors' methods: The assay estimated nucleated cells by amplifying reference gene primers. Clones were read by immunoSEQ multiplex PCR, and TCRdb kept only the in-frame ones, dropping some. V, J and clone size were drawn from that table, and D and trimming were deduced from the DNA. The sample includes over 120,000 clones, around 82% of them seen just once. The record originates from a study of blood T cell repertoires in COVID-19. Study-level background: Acute and convalescent COVID-19 specimens originated in the United States, Italy and Spain. PBMCs, B-cell-depleted T cells, or T cells were the source of the cDNA or gDNA that made up the material.

The chain is built from TRBV6-2 or TRBV6-3 and TRBJ1-5, with TRBD1 identical over 7 bases. Material for sequencing was peripheral blood. This receptor was identified in a human donor in a cohort sampled during active COVID-19. CDR3 coding DNA: TGTGCCAGCAGTCCGACAGGGCTTAGCAATCAGCCCCAGCATTTT. Protein product: CASSPTGLSNQPQHF.